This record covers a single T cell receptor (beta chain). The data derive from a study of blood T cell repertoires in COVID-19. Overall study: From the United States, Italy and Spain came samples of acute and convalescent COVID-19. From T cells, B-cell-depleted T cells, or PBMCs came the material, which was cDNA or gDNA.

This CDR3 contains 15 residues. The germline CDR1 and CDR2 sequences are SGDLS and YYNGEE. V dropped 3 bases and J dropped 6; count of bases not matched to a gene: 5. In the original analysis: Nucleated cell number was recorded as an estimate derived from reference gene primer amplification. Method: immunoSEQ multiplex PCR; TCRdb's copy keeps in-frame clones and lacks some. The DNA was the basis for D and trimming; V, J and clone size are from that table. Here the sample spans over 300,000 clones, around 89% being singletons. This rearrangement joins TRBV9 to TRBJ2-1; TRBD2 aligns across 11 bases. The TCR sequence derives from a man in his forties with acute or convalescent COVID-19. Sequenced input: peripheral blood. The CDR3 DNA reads TGTGCCAGCAGCGGCGGGACTAGCGGATCCAATGAGCAGTTCTTC. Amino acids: CASSGGTSGSNEQFF.